These T cell receptor beta chains were read from a single sample in a study of CD8 T cells in ankylosing spondylitis. TCRdb re-called the 5' RACE reads with MiXCR, one entry per CDR3 protein. The sample shows 800,000 to 900,000 distinct CDR3 sequences, approximately 12% of them seen only once. Sequencing was performed on blood, either unsorted or a sorted T cell fraction (not recorded which). The source of these receptors is a male donor with ankylosing spondylitis. Both conserved end residues are trimmed from each CDR3.

TRBJ1-4 | 13 | TRBV12-3/TRBV12-4 | ASSFAGGTNEKLF
TRBJ2-2 | 11 | TRBV28 | ASSLWAIGELF
TRBJ2-1 | 12 | TRBV5-1 | ASSAGGGGNEQF
TRBJ2-1 | 9 | TRBV20-1 | SAGTTLSPF
TRBJ1-5 | 13 | TRBV3-1 | ASSRTGGSNQPQH
TRBJ2-1 | 13 | TRBV20-1 | SARERQTGYNEQF
TRBJ2-5 | 12 | TRBV29-1 | SATKGASLETQY
TRBJ1-4 | 12 | TRBV21-1 | ATDTGSTNEKLF
TRBJ1-1 | 14 | TRBV20-1 | SARGGAGRRNTEAF
TRBJ2-7 | 11 | TRBV2 | ASYRDHTYEQY
TRBJ2-1 | 14 | TRBV20-1 | SANVETLGSYNEQF
TRBJ2-3 | 14 | TRBV4-3 | ASSQELQTSTDTQY
TRBJ2-1 | 11 | TRBV20-1 | SARDEGAGEQF
TRBJ2-7 | 14 | TRBV6-5 | ASSYFLGTGVKEQY
TRBJ1-5 | 10 | TRBV20-1 | SANLQGQPQH
TRBJ2-7 | 12 | TRBV12-3/TRBV12-4 | ASSFDRGTYEQY
TRBJ2-1 | 13 | TRBV5-1 | ASSFGVPIYNEQF
TRBJ1-5 | 14 | TRBV9 | ASSVGHGQVHQPQH
TRBJ2-3 | 13 | TRBV10-3 | AISDLGSSTDTQY
TRBJ1-2 | 12 | TRBV18 | ASSPLKGAYGYT
TRBJ2-2 | 11 | TRBV20-1 | SARLAVTGELF
TRBJ2-1 | 14 | TRBV3-1 | ASSHFRDRAYNEQF
TRBJ1-4 | 16 | TRBV10-2 | ASSESSGADATNEKLF
TRBJ2-1 | 13 | TRBV4-1 | ASSQDWRGRNEQF
TRBJ2-7 | 11 | TRBV28 | ASRPQGAYEQY
TRBJ2-3 | 10 | TRBV7-2 | ASSLVTTRQY
TRBJ2-5 | 14 | TRBV18 | ASSPRLGTSMETQY
TRBJ2-7 | 13 | TRBV7-2 | ASTLTGTGTYEQY
TRBJ1-1 | 11 | TRBV6-5 | ASSYSRDNEAF
TRBJ2-3 | 12 | TRBV30 | AWKRAASTDTQY
TRBJ2-5 | 11 | TRBV20-1 | STPSDGGETQY
TRBJ1-6 | 12 | TRBV30 | AWTGVTLHSPLH